This TCR beta chain is from a study of blood T cell repertoires in COVID-19. Study-level background: Spain, Italy and the United States supplied samples that represented acute and convalescent COVID-19. From T cells, B-cell-depleted T cells, or PBMCs came the material, which was cDNA or gDNA.

V was trimmed by 9 bases and J by 4 bases, leaving 23 bases between them. The CDR3 totals 17 residues. Germline V lookup: CDR1 KGHDR, CDR2 SFDVKD. Source study methods: Counts of nucleated cells, estimated from reference gene primer amplification, were obtained. The table came from immunoSEQ multiplex PCR; TCRdb's copy has only in-frame clones and leaves some out. That table supplies the V and J calls and clone size; D and trimming were determined from the DNA. The table records about 120,000 clones, roughly 90% of them present only once. This clonotype originated in a middle-aged man with active COVID-19. This chain connects TRBV24-1 to TRBJ1-4; D might be TRBD1 (6 bases). Sample: peripheral blood. For the CDR3, the DNA is TGTGCCACCGTACAATACAGGGACTACGGGGTTAATGAAAAACTGTTTTTT. Translating it yields CATVQYRDYGVNEKLFF.